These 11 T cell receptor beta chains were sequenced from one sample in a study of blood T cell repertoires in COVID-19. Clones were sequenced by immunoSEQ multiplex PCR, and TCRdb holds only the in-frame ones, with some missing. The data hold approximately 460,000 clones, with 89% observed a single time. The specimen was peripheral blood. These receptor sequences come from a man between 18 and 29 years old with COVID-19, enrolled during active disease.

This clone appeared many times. CDR3: CASSLTSGSYEQYF. DNA for the CDR3: TGTGCCAGCAGCTTAACTAGCGGGAGCTACGAGCAGTACTTC. The J gene is TRBJ2-7, the V gene TRBV5-4; 11 bases fit TRBD2. The junction had 1 base not matched to a gene; V was cut back by 2 bases and J by 3 bases. CDR1 SGHNT and CDR2 YYREEE come from the germline V gene (reference sequence). The CDR3 totals 14 residues.

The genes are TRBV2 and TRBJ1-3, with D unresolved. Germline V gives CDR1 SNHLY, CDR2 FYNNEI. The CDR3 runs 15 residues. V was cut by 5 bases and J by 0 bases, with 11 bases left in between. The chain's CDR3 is CASSNDLFSGNTIYF. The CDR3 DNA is TGTGCCAGCAGTAATGACTTGTTCTCTGGAAACACCATATATTTT.

The CDR3 region has the DNA TGTGCCAGCGGCCTAAACAGGGGGCGCAGAGCTTTCTTT. It specifies CASGLNRGRRAFF. The chain has TRBV7-2 and TRBJ1-1; 9 nucleotides match TRBD1. Trimming cost V 8 bases and J 10 bases; bases outside gene matches: 11. This CDR3 spans 13 amino acids. CDR1 and CDR2 from the germline V gene are SGHTA and FQGNSA.

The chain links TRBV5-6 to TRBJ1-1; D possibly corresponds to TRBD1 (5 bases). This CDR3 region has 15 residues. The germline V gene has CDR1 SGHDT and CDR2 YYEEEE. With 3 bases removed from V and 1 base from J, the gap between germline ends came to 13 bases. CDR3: CASSSQDRRNTEAFF. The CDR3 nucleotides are TGTGCCAGCAGCTCACAGGACCGAAGGAACACTGAAGCTTTCTTT.

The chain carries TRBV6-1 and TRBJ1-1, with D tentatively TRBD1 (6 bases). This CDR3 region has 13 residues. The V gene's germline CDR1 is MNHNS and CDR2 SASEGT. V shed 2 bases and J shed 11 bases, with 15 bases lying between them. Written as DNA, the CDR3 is TGTGCCAGCAGTGAACCCCCCAGGGGATCGGCTTTCTTT. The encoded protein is CASSEPPRGSAFF.

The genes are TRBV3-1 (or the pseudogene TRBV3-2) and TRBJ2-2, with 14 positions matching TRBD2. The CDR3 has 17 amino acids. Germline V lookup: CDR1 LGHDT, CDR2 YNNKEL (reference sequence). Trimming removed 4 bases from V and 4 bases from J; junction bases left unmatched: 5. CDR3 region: CASSLGLAGGPTGELFF. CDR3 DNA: TGTGCCAGCAGCCTCGGACTAGCGGGAGGCCCCACCGGGGAGCTGTTTTTT.

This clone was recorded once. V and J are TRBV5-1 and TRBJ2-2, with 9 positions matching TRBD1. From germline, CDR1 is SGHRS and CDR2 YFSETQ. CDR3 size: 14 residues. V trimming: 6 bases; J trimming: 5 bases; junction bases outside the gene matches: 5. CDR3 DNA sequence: TGCGCCAGCAAGGGACAGGGAGGAACCGGGGAGCTGTTTTTT. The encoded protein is CASKGQGGTGELFF.

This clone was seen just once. The DNA of the CDR3 is TGTGCCAGCAGCGGCGGGGGGACTAGCAAAAACATTCAGTACTTC. Translation: CASSGGGTSKNIQYF. The chain joins TRBV7-2 to TRBJ2-4; 8 nucleotides line up with TRBD2. Germline-derived CDR1 and CDR2 are SGHTA and FQGNSA. V shed 5 bases and J 3 bases; nucleotides not matched to a gene: 6. This CDR3 contains 15 residues.

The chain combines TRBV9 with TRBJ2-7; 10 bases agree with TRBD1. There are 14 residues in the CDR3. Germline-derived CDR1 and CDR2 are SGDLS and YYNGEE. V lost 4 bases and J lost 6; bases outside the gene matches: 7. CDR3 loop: CASSRGDRGLEQYF. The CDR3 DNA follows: TGTGCCAGCAGCCGCGGGGACAGGGGACTCGAGCAGTACTTC.

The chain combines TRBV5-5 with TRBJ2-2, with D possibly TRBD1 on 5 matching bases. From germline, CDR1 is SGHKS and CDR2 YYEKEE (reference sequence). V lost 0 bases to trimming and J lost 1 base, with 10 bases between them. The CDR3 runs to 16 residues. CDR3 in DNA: TGTGCCAGCAGCTTGGAATGGGGCAGGAACACCGGGGAGCTGTTTTTT. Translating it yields CASSLEWGRNTGELFF.

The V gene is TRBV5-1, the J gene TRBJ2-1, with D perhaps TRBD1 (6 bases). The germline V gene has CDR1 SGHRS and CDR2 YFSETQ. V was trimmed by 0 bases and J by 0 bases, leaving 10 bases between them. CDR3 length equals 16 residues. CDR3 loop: CASSLGTASSYNEQFF. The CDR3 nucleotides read TGCGCCAGCAGCTTGGGGACAGCGAGCTCCTACAATGAGCAGTTCTTC.